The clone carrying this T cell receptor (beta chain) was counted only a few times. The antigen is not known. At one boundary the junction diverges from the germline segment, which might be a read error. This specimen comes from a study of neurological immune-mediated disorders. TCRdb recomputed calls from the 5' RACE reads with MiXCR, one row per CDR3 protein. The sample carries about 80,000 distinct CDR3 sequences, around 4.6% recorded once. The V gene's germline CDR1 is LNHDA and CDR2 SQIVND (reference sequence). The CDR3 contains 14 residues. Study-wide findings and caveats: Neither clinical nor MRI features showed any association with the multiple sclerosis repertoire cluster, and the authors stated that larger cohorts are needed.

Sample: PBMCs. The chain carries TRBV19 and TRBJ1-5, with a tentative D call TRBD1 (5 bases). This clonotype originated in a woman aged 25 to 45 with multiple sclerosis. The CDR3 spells CASSIGRGDQAQHF. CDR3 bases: TGTGCCAGTAGTATAGGAAGGGGTGATCAGGCCCAGCATTTT.